The clone carrying this TCR beta chain appeared once. Its antigen is not identified. Clones were sequenced by immunoSEQ multiplex PCR, and TCRdb holds only the in-frame ones, with some missing. The sample contains 20,000 to 25,000 clones, about 70% of which appear only once. This specimen comes from a study of regulatory dendritic cells for organ transplantation. Study-wide results and limits: Resting memory CD8+ T cells held the most alloreactive clonotypes. Regulatory dendritic cells appeared to expand memory CD8+ clones less than mature ones.

Trimming removed 5 bases at V and 4 bases at J, with 23 bases between. CDR1 is SEHNR and CDR2 is FQNEAQ in the germline V gene (reference sequence). This CDR3 has 17 residues. Sequencing was performed on memory CD4+ T cells from blood. Noted subset: CD45RO+ memory T cells. This TCR was sampled from a human donor in good health. V is TRBV7-9 and J is TRBJ1-1, with TRBD1 as a possible D gene (6 bases). CDR3 sequence reads: CASSPGGGRGSTTEAFF. Written as DNA, the CDR3 is TGTGCCAGCAGCCCCGGAGGAGGCAGGGGATCAACCACTGAAGCTTTCTTT.